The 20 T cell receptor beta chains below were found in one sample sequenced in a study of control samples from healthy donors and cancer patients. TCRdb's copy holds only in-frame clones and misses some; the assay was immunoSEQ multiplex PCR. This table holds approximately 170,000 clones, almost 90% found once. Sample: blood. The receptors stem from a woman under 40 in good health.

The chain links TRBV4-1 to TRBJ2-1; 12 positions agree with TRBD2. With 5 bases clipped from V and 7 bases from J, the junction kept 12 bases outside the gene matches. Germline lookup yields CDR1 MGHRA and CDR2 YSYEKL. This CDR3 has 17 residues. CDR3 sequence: CASSEGPRLAGGNEQFF. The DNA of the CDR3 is TGCGCCAGCAGCGAAGGTCCCAGGCTAGCGGGAGGGAATGAGCAGTTCTTC.

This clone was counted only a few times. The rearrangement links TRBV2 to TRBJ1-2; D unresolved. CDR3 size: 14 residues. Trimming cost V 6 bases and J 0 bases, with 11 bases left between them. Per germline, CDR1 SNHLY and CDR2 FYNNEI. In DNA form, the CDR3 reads TGTGCCAGCAGGATACGGGGAGCTAACTATGGCTACACCTTC. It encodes CASRIRGANYGYTF.

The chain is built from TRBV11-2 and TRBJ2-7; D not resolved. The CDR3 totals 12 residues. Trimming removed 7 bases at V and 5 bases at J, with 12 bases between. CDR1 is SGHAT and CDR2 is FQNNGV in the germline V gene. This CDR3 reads CASKRSDHEQYF. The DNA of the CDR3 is TGTGCCAGCAAACGCTCGGACCACGAGCAGTACTTC.

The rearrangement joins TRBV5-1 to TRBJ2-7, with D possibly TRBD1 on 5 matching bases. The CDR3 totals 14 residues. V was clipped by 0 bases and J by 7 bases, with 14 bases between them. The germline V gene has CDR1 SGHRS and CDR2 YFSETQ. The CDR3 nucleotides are TGCGCCAGCAGCTTGGGGGGCGACAGTTATGAGCAGTACTTC. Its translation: CASSLGGDSYEQYF. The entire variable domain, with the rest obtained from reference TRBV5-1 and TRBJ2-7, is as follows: KAGVTQTPRYLIKTRGQQVTLSCSPISGHRSVSWYQQTPGQGLQFLFEYFSETQRNKGNFPGRFSGRQFSNSRSEMNVSTLELGDSALYLCASSLGGDSYEQYFGPGTRLTVT.

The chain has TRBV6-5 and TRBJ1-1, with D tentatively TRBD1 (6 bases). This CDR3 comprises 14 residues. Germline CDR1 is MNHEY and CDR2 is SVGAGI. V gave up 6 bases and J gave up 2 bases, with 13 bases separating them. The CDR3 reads CASRVGQPNTEAFF. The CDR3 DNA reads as TGTGCCAGCAGGGTGGGACAACCAAACACTGAAGCTTTCTTT.

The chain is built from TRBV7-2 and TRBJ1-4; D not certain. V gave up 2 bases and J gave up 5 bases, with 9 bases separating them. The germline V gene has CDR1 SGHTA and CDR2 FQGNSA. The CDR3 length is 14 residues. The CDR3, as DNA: TGTGCCAGCAGCTTACGGGAGGGAAATGAAAAACTGTTTTTT. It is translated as CASSLREGNEKLFF. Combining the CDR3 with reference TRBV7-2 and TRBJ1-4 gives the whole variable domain GAGVSQSPSNKVTEKGKDVELRCDPISGHTALYWYRQSLGQGLEFLIYFQGNSAPDKSGLPSDRFSAERTGGSVSTLTIQRTQQEDSAVYLCASSLREGNEKLFFGSGTQLSVL.

CDR3 sequence: CASRRDRVGGELFF. DNA of the CDR3: TGTGCCAGCAGGCGAGACAGGGTAGGCGGGGAGCTGTTTTTT. J is TRBJ2-2 and V is TRBV6-5; TRBD1 agrees at 7 bases. The CDR3 runs 14 residues. Germline CDR1 is MNHEY and CDR2 is SVGAGI. The ends lost 6 bases at V and 7 bases at J; junction bases unmatched: 8.

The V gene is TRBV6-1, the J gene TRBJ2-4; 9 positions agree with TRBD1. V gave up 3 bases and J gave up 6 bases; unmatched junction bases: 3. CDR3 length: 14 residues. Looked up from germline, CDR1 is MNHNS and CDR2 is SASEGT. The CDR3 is CASSEDRGGNIQYF. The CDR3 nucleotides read TGTGCCAGCAGTGAGGACAGGGGCGGAAACATTCAGTACTTC.

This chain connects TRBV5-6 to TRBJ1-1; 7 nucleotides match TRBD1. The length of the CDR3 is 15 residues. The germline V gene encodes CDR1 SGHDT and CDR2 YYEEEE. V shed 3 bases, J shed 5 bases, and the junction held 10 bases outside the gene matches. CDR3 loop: CASSYPGQRKTEAFF. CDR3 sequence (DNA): TGTGCCAGCAGCTACCCGGGACAGAGAAAAACTGAAGCTTTCTTT.

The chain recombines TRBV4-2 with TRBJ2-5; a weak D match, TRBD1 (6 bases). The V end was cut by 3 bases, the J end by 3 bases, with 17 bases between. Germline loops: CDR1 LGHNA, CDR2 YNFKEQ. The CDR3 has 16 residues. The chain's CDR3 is CASSQADSPTKETQYF. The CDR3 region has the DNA TGTGCCAGCAGCCAGGCGGACAGTCCGACTAAAGAGACCCAGTACTTC.

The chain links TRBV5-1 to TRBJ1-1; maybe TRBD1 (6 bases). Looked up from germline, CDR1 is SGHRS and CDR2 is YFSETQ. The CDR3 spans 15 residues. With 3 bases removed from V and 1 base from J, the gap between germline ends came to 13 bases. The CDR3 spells CASSSARGANTEAFF. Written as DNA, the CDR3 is TGCGCCAGCAGCTCCGCCCGGGGGGCGAACACTGAAGCTTTCTTT.

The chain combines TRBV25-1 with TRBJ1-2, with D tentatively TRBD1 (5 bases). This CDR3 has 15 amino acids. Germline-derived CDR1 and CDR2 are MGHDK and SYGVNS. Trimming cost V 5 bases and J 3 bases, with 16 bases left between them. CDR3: CASSLDSLGDYGYTF. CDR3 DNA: TGTGCCAGCAGTCTCGACAGCCTCGGGGACTATGGCTACACCTTC.

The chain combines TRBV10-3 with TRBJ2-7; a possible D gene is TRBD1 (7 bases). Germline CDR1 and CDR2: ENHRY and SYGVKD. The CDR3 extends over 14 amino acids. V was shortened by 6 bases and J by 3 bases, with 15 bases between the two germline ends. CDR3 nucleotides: TGTGCCATCAGCAACGCAGGGGGAGGCTACGAGCAGTACGTC. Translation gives CAISNAGGGYEQYV.

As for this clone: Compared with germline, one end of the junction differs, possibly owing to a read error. In DNA, the CDR3 is TGTGCTAGCAGCTTAAGTCCGAGCTCTGGAAACACCATATATTTT. Translating gives CASSLSPSSGNTIYF. The chain carries TRBV7-7 and TRBJ1-3; no reliable D call. The CDR3 length is 15 residues. Germline V gene sequence: CDR1 SSHAT, CDR2 FNYEAQ (reference sequence).

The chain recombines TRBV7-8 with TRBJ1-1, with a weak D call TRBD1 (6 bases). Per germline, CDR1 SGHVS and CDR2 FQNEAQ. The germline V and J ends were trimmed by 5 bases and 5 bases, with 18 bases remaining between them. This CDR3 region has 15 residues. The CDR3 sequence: CASSPHGGPATEAFF. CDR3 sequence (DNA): TGTGCCAGCAGCCCACATGGGGGGCCGGCGACTGAAGCTTTCTTT.

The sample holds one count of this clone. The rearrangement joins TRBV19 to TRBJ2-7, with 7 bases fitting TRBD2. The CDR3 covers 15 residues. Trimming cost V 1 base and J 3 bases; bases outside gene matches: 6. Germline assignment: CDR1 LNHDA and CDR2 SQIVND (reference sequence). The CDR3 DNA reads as TGTGCCAGTAGTATAGCGGGGACTAATCTCTACGAGCAGTACTTC. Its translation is CASSIAGTNLYEQYF.

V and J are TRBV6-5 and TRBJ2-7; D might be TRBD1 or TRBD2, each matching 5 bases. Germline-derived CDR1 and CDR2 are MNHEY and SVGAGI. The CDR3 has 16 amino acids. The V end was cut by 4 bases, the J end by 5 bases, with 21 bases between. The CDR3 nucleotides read TGTGCCAGCAGTTCCTTTCGGTTTGGGGGAGTGAACGAGCAGTACGTC. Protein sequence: CASSSFRFGGVNEQYV.

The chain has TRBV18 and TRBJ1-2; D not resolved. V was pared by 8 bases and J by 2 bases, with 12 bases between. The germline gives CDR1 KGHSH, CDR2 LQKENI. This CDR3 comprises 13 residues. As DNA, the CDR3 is TGTGCCAGCGCGCCAGACGGCAACTATGGCTACACCTTC. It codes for CASAPDGNYGYTF.

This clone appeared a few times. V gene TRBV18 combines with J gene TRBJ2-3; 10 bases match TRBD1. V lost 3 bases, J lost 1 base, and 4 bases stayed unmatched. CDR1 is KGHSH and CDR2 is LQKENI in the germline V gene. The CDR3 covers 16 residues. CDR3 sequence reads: CASSPGTGDGTDTQYF. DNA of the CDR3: TGTGCCAGCTCACCGGGGACAGGGGATGGCACAGATACGCAGTATTTT.

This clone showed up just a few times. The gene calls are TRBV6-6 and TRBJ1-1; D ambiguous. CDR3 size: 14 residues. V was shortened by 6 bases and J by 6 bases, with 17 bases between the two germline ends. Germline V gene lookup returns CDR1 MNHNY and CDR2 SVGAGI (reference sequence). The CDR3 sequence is CASSPRAAGAEAFF. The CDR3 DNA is TGTGCCAGCAGCCCGCGTGCAGCTGGGGCTGAAGCTTTCTTT.